Listed below are T cell receptor beta chains from one sample, sequenced in a study of monozygotic twins with inflammatory bowel disease. TCRdb re-analyzed the 5' RACE reads; it lists each CDR3 protein once, without DNA. The ten most abundant clones cover roughly 1.5% of a sample with a few hundred thousand distinct CDR3 sequences. Source material: blood. Every receptor here comes from a human donor with ulcerative colitis or Crohn's disease, or a healthy co-twin of an affected twin (not recorded which). CDR3s include the opening cysteine and the closing phenylalanine or tryptophan. Size values are once, few and many counts, or a class for expanded clones, and some rows have none.

-	TRBJ1-1	TRBV5-1	CASSLGTGRESTEAFF
-	TRBJ1-5	TRBV20-1	CSAAPPQGISNQPQHF
-	TRBJ2-1	TRBV12-3/TRBV12-4	CASTGYSYNEQFF
-	TRBJ2-2	TRBV7-6	CASSLRTVHTGELFF
-	TRBJ2-4	TRBV6-5	CASSYSTFRTHIQYF
-	TRBJ2-3	TRBV20-1	CSAQPGQRTTDTQYF
-	TRBJ2-7	TRBV20-1	CSARDRGSIYEQYF
-	TRBJ1-2	TRBV6-5	CASSYLGTGRNGYTF
medium-sized	TRBJ2-7	TRBV6-2/TRBV6-3	CASSRVRRTSGYEQYF
-	TRBJ2-2	TRBV5-1	CASSHDSPNTGELFF
-	TRBJ1-5	TRBV5-1	CASSLDGQGGYEPQHF
-	TRBJ1-1	TRBV11-2	CASSQVYMNTEAFF
-	TRBJ2-7	TRBV4-1	CASSQVDRWREQYF
-	TRBJ2-3	TRBV10-3	CAISDPGEANTQYF
-	TRBJ2-1	TRBV29-1	CSVTGTGYNEQFF
-	TRBJ2-7	TRBV5-1	CASSWSLQGQGSYEQYF
-	TRBJ2-7	TRBV7-9	CASSPTGGVFGSYEQYF
-	TRBJ2-2	TRBV5-1	CASSLPGQLLNTGELFF
-	TRBJ1-1	TRBV7-9	CSSSHSSNTEAFF
-	TRBJ2-5	TRBV7-2	CASSSDSTFGTQYF
-	TRBJ2-5	TRBV11-2	CASSPGLDQETQYF
-	TRBJ1-2	TRBV29-1	CSAGLSANYGYTF
-	TRBJ1-3	TRBV6-4	CASSPTGDSGNTIYF
-	TRBJ1-4	TRBV6-1	CASSALLRDRGEKLFF
-	TRBJ2-5	TRBV12-3/TRBV12-4	CASSSGSETQYF
-	TRBJ2-2	TRBV11-2	CASSLGVGGELFF
-	TRBJ2-5	TRBV19	CASRKGLQETQYF
-	TRBJ2-7	TRBV18	CASSPSGQGGLEQYF